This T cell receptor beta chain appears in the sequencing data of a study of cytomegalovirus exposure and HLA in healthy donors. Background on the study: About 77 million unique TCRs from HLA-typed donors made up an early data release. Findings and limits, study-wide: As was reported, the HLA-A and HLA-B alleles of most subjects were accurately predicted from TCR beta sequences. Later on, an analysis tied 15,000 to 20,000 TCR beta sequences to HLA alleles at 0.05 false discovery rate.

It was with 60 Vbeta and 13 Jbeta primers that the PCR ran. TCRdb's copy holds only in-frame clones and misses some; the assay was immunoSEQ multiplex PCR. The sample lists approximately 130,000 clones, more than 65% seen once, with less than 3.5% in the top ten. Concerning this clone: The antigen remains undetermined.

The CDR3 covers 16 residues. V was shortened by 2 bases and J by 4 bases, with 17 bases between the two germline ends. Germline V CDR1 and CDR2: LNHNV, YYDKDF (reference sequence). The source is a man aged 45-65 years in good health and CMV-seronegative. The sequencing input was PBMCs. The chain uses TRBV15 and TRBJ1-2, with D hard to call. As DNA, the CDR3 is TGTGCCACCAGCAGACCCCCCCCCGGAGGTGGCTATGGCTACACCTTC. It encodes CATSRPPPGGGYGYTF. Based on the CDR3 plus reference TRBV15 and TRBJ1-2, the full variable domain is DAMVIQNPRYQVTQFGKPVTLSCSQTLNHNVMYWYQQKSSQAPKLLFHYYDKDFNNEADTPDNFQSRRPNTSFCFLDIRSPGLGDTAMYLCATSRPPPGGGYGYTFGSGTRLTVV.